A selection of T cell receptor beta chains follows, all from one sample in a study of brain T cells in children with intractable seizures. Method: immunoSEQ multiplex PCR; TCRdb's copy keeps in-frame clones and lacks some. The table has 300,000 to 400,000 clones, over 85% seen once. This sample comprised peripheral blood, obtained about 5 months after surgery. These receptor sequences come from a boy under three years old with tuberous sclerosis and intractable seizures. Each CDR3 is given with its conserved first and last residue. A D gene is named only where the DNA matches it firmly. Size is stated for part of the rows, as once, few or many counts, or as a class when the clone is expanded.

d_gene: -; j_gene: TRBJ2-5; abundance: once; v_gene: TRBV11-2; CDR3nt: TGTGCCAGCAGCTTAAGCACCCAAGAGACCCAGTACTTC; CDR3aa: CASSLSTQETQYF
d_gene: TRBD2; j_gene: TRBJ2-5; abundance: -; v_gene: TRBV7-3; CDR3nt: TGTGCCAGCAGCTTACTAGCGGGAGAGACCCAGTACTTC; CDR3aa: CASSLLAGETQYF
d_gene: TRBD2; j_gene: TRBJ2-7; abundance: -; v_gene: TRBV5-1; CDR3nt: TGCGCCAGCAGCTTGGTAGCGGGCTCCTCCTACGAGCAGTACTTC; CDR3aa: CASSLVAGSSYEQYF
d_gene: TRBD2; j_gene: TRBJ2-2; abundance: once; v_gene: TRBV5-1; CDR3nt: TGCGCCAGCAGCACCGAGGGGGGACTAGCTTTCACCGGGGAGCTGTTTTTT; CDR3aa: CASSTEGGLAFTGELFF
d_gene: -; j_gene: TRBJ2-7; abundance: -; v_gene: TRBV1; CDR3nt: TGCACCAGCAGCCAAGATTTTCCGGGGCCCTACGAGCAGTACTTC; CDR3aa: CTSSQDFPGPYEQYF
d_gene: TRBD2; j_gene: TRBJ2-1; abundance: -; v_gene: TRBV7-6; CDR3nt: TGTGCCAGCAGCTTAGCGGGGGGGGATGAGCAGTTCTTC; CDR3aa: CASSLAGGDEQFF
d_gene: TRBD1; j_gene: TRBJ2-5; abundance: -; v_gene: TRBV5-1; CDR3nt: TGCGCCAGCAGCCGTTACCGGACAGGGGGCGGGGAGACCCAGTACTTC; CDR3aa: CASSRYRTGGGETQYF
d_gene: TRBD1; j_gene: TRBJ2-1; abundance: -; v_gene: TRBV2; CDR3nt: TGTGCCAGCGGCAACGAAGGGGGCCTTAAGCAGTTCTTC; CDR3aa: CASGNEGGLKQFF
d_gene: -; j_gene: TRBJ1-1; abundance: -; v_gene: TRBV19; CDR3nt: TGTGCCAGTAGTTTGGACGGCTACACTGAAGCTTTCTTT; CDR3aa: CASSLDGYTEAFF
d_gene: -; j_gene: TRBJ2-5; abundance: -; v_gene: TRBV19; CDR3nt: TGTGCCAGTAGTATGGTTAGGGAGGCCCAAGAGACCCAGTACTTC; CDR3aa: CASSMVREAQETQYF
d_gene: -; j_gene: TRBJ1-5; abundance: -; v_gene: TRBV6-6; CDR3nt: TGTGCCAGCAAAGGGTCAGTACGGTATAGCAATCAGCCCCAGCATTTT; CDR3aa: CASKGSVRYSNQPQHF
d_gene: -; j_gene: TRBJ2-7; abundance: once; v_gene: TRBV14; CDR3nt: TGTGCCAGCAGCCAAGTACTCTCCTACGAGCAGTACTTC; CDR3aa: CASSQVLSYEQYF
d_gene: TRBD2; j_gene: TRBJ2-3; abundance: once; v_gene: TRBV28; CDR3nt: TGTGCCAGCAGTATCCTAGCGGGAGTGGGAACGCAGTATTTT; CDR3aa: CASSILAGVGTQYF
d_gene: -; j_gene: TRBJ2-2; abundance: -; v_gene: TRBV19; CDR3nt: TGTGCCAGTAGTATAGGCGGGCACGGGGAGCTGTTTTTT; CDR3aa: CASSIGGHGELFF
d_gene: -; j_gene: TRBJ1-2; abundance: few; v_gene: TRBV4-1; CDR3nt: TGCGCCAGCAGCCATTCGGTCAGCTCCAACTATGGCTACACCTTC; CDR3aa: CASSHSVSSNYGYTF
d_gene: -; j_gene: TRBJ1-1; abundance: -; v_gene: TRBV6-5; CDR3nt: TGTGCCAGCAGTCCTGGGAGAGAAGCTTTCTTT; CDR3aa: CASSPGREAFF
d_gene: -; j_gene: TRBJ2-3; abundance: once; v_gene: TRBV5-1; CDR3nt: TGCGCCAGCAGCTTGGTAGTCGGAGGAGATACGCAGTATTTT; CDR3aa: CASSLVVGGDTQYF
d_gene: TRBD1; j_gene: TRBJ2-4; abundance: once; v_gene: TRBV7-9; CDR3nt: TGTGCCAGCAGCTTAGGACAGGGGACCTCTTTAGCCAAAAACATTCAGTACTTC; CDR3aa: CASSLGQGTSLAKNIQYF
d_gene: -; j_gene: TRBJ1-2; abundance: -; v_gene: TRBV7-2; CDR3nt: TGTGCCAGCAGCACCATGGCCGGGAAAGGCTACACCTTC; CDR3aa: CASSTMAGKGYTF
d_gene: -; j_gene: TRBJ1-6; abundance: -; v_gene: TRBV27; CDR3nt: TGTGCCAGCAGTCGGAACGGTGTATTAGGCTCACCCCTCCACTTT; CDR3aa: CASSRNGVLGSPLHF
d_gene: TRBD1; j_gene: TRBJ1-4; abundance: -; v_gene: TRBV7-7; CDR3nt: TGTGCTAGCAGCCTCCGCCCTAAGACAGGGAGGGCAACTAATGAAAAACTGTTTTTT; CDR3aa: CASSLRPKTGRATNEKLFF
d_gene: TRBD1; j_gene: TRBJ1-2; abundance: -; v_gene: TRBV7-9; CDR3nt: TGTGCCAGCGGATTCACAGGGGCAAAAGGGGGTGGCTACACCTTC; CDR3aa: CASGFTGAKGGGYTF
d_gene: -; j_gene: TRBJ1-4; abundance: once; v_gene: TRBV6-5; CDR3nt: TGTGCCAGCAGTTACGGTTGGGATGAAAAACTGTTTTTT; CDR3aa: CASSYGWDEKLFF
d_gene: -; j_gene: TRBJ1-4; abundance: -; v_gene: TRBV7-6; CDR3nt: TGTGCCAGCAGCTTAGAGGCAGGAGGAAAACTGTTTTTT; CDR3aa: CASSLEAGGKLFF
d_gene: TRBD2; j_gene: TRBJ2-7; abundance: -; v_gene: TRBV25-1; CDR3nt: TGTGCCAGCAGGCGCGGGACTAGGGACCACGAGCAGTACTTC; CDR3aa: CASRRGTRDHEQYF
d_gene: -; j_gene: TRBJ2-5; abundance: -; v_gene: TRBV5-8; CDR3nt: TGTGCCAGCAGCTTCACCCAAGAGACCCAGTACTTC; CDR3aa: CASSFTQETQYF
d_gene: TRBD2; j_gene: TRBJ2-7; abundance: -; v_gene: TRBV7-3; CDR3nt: TGTGCCAGCAGCTCGAGCGGGAGTATCTACGAGCAGTACTTC; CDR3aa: CASSSSGSIYEQYF
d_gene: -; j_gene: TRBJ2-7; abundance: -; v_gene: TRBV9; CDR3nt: TGTGCCAGCAGCGTAGATGGAGGGAGCGCAGCCTACGAGCAGTACTTC; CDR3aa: CASSVDGGSAAYEQYF
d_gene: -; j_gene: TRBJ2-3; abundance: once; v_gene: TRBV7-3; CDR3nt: TGTGCCAGCAGCTTAGCCGGGAGAGGCGCAGATACGCAGTATTTT; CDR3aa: CASSLAGRGADTQYF
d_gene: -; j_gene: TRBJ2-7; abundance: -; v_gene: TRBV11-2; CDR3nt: TGTGCCAGCGGATATGGGGGCTCTGCCTACGAGCAGTACTTC; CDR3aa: CASGYGGSAYEQYF
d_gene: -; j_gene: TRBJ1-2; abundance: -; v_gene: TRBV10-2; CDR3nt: TGCGCCAGCAGTGAGTGGGGGGGGAGCTATGGCTACACCTTC; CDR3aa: CASSEWGGSYGYTF
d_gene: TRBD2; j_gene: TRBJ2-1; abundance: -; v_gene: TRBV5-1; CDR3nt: TGCGCCAGCAGCCTGTTGCTGACAGGTACTAGCGGGAGGGGGAATGAGCAGTTCTTC; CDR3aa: CASSLLLTGTSGRGNEQFF
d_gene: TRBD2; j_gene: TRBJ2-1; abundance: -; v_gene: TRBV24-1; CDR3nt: TGTGCCACCAGTGATTCGGACCGACTAGCGGGTCGGGATGAGCAGTTCTTC; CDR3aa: CATSDSDRLAGRDEQFF
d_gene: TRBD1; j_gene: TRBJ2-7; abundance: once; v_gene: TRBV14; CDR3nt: TGTGCCAGCAGCCCTGACAGGGGCCACCAAGGAGTTCTCTACGAGCAGTACTTC; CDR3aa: CASSPDRGHQGVLYEQYF
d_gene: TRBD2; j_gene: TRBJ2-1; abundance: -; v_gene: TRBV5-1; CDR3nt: TGCGCCAGCAGCTTGGCGCTAGCGGGGGCTGGAGAGCAGTTCTTC; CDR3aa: CASSLALAGAGEQFF
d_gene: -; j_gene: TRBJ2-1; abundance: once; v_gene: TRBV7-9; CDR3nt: TGTGCCAGCAGCTTGAGGGCCGTGACTCTAATAGGGAATGAGCAGTTCTTC; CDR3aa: CASSLRAVTLIGNEQFF
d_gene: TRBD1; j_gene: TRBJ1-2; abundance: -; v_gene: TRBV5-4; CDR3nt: TGTGCCAGCAGCTTGGTAGGGGGCGGCTACACCTTC; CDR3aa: CASSLVGGGYTF
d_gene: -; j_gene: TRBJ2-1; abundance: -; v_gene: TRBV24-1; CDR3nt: TGTGCCACCAGTGTTGCATCCGGGACGGGTGAGCAGTTCTTC; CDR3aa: CATSVASGTGEQFF
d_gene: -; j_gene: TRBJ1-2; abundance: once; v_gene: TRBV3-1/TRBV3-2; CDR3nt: TGTGCCAGCAGCCAAGGGCAGTATGGCTACACCTTC; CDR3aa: CASSQGQYGYTF
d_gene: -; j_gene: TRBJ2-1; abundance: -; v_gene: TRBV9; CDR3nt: TGTGCCAGCAGCGTAGGAGTTTCGGCCGCCAATGAGCAGTTCTTC; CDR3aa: CASSVGVSAANEQFF
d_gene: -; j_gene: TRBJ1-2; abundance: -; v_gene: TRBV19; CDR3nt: TGTGCCAGTAGTATCCCGGGGGCGGATGACTCCTATGGCTACACCTTC; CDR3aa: CASSIPGADDSYGYTF
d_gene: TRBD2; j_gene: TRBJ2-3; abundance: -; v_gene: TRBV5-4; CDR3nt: TGTGCCAGCAGCCCGGGGGATCGGGAGGGCCTTCATACGCAGTATTTT; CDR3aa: CASSPGDREGLHTQYF
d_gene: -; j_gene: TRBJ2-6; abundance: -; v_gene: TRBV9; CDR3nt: TGTGCCAGCAGCGTAGCCGAGGGCAGAGCCAACGTCCTGACTTTC; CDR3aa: CASSVAEGRANVLTF
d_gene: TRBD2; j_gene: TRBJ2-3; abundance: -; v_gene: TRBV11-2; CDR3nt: TGTGCCAGCAGCCACTTAGGTCTAGCGGGGGGGCGTATGGCGGGTACGCAGTATTTT; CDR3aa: CASSHLGLAGGRMAGTQYF
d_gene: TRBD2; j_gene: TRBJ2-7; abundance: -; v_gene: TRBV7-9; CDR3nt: TGTGCCAGCAGCCCTGTCCCAACTAGCGCCGAGAGTGGCTACGAGCAGTACTTC; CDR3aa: CASSPVPTSAESGYEQYF
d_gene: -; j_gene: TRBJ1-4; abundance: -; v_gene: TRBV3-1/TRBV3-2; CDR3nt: TGTGCCAGCAGGCGGGGAGCTAATGAAAAACTGTTTTTT; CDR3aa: CASRRGANEKLFF